Sequencing of this T cell receptor beta chain was carried out in a study of T cells in localized non-small cell lung cancer. Repertoires were generated with immunoSEQ multiplex PCR, while TCRdb's copy carries only in-frame clones and drops some. Here the sample spans roughly 25,000 clones, roughly 91% being singletons. CDR1 and CDR2 from the germline V gene are GTSNPN and SVGIG (reference sequence). This CDR3 region has 12 residues. Losses at the gene ends were 1 base for V and 11 bases for J; bases not matched to a gene: 7. The receptor was isolated from a woman aged 40-75 years with stage I lung adenocarcinoma. The source was peripheral blood, collected before any cancer treatment. The gene calls are TRBV30 and TRBJ1-1, with 7 bases aligning to TRBD1. The CDR3 region has the DNA TGTGCCTGGAGTGCAGGGGGTGAGACGGCTTTCTTT. Translated, it gives CAWSAGGETAFF.